The 2 T cell receptor beta chains presented below share a single source sample, sequenced in a study of response to subunit inactivated influenza vaccine. TCRdb called the RT-PCR reads again in MiXCR, with one record for every CDR3 protein. The sample comprises some 520,000 distinct CDR3 sequences, 16% of which are singletons, and less than 4% rests with the top ten. Sequenced here: CD4+ T cells sorted from PBMCs, sampled 23 months after vaccination. These receptor sequences come from a man aged 50-75 years who received an inactivated influenza vaccine.

The chain recombines TRBV3-1 with TRBJ2-1; 11 positions match TRBD2. The junction had 9 bases not matched to a gene; V was cut back by 1 base and J by 7 bases. Germline V gene sequence: CDR1 LGHDT, CDR2 YNNKEL (reference sequence). The CDR3 totals 17 residues. CDR3 sequence (DNA): TGTGCCAGCAGCCAAGTTGGCTCTAGCGGGAGGTTGAATGAGCAGTTCTTC. It specifies CASSQVGSSGRLNEQFF.

The V call is TRBV19, the J call TRBJ2-7, with unresolved D. Trimming removed 2 bases from V and 0 bases from J, with 8 bases in between. Looked up from germline, CDR1 is LNHDA and CDR2 is SQIVND (reference sequence). The CDR3 consists of 14 residues. CDR3 nucleotide sequence: TGTGCCAGTAGTATATCCGATGCCTCCTACGAGCAGTACTTC. This codes for CASSISDASYEQYF.